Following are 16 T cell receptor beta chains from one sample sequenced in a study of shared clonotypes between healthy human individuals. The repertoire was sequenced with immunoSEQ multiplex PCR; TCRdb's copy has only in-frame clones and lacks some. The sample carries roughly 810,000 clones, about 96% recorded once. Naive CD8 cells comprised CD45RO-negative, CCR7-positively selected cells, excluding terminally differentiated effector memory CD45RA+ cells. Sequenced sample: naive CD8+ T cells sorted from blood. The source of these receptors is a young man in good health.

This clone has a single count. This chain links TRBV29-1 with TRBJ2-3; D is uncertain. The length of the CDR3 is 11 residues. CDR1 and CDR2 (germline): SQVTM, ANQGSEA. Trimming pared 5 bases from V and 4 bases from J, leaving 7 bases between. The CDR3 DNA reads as TGCAGCGTTCGTCTTCCAGATACGCAGTATTTT. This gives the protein CSVRLPDTQYF.

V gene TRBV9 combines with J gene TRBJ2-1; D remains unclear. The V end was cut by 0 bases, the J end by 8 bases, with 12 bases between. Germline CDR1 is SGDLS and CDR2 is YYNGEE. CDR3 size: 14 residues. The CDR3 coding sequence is TGTGCCAGCAGCGTAGACAACCGTGAAGATGAGCAGTTCTTC. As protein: CASSVDNREDEQFF.

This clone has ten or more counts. CDR3 amino acids: CASSFQREGGELFF. CDR3 nucleotides: TGCGCCAGCAGCTTTCAGCGGGAAGGCGGGGAGCTGTTTTTT. The rearrangement joins TRBV5-1 to TRBJ2-2, with TRBD2 identical over 7 bases. The CDR3 is 14 residues long. The germline gives CDR1 SGHRS, CDR2 YFSETQ. The V and J ends lost 2 bases and 7 bases, in that order; junction bases with no gene match: 5.

For the CDR3, the DNA is TGTGCCAGCAACGACGGACGGATTTACGAGCAGTACTTC. This sequence encodes CASNDGRIYEQYF. The genes are TRBV7-9 and TRBJ2-7; D not resolved. The CDR3 totals 13 residues. Germline CDR1 and CDR2: SEHNR and FQNEAQ (reference sequence). Trimming left V 7 bases short and J 4 bases short, with 14 bases between. The variable domain in full, completed from reference TRBV7-9 and TRBJ2-7, reads DTGVSQNPRHKITKRGQNVTFRCDPISEHNRLYWYRQTLGQGPEFLTYFQNEAQLEKSRLLSDRFSAERPKGSFSTLEIQRTEQGDSAMYLCASNDGRIYEQYFGPGTRLTVT.

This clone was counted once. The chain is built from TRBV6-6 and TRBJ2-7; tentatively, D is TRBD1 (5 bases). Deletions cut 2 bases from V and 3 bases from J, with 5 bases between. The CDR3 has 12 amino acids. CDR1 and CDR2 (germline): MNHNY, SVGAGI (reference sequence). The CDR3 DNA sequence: TGTGCCAGCAGTTACGACAGCTACGAGCAGTACTTC. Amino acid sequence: CASSYDSYEQYF.

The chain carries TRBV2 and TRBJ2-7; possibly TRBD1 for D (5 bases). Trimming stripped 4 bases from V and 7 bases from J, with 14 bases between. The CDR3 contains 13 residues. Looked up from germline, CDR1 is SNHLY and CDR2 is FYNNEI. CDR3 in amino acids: CASSAIREFEQYF. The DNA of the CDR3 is TGTGCCAGCAGTGCTATCAGGGAATTTGAGCAGTACTTC.

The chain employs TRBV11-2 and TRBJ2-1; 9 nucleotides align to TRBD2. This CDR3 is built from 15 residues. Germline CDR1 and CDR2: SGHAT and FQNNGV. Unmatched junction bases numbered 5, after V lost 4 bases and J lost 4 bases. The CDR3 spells CASSSPGLAYNEQFF. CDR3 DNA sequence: TGTGCCAGCAGCTCCCCGGGACTAGCATACAATGAGCAGTTCTTC.

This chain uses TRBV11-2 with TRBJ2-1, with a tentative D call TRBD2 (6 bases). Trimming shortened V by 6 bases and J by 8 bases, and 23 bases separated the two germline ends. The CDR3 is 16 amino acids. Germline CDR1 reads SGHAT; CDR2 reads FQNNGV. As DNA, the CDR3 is TGTGCCAGCAGTGGGTCCGGGGACGGCGGGATTGATGAGCAGTTCTTC. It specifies CASSGSGDGGIDEQFF.

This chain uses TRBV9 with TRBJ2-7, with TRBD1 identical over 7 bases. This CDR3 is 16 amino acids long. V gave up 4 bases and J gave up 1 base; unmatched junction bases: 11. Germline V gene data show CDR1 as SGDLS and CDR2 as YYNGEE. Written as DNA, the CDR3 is TGTGCCAGCAGCCCAGAGGACAGGTGGGCATCCTACGAGCAGTACTTC. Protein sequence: CASSPEDRWASYEQYF.

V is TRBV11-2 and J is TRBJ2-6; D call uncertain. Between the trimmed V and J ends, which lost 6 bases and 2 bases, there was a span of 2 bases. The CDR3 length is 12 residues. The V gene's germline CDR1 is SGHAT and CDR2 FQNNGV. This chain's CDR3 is CASSPGANVLTF. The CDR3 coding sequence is TGTGCCAGCAGTCCTGGGGCCAACGTCCTGACTTTC.

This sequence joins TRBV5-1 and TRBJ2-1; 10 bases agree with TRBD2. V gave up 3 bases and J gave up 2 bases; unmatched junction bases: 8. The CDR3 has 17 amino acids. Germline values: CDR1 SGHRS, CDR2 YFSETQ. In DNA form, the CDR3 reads TGCGCCAGCAGCTCACCCCCTAGCGGGAGACCCTACAATGAGCAGTTCTTC. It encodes CASSSPPSGRPYNEQFF.

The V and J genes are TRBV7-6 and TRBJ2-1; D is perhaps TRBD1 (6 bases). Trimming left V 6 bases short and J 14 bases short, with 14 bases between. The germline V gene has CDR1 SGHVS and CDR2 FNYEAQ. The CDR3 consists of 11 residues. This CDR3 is CASSSGVKKFF. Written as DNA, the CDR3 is TGTGCCAGCAGTTCAGGGGTGAAGAAGTTCTTC.

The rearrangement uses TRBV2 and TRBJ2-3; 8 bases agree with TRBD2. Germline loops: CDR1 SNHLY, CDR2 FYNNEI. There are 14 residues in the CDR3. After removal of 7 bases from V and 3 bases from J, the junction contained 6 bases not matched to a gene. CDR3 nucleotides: TGTGCCAGCAACGGCGGGAGGCATACAGATACGCAGTATTTT. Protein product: CASNGGRHTDTQYF.

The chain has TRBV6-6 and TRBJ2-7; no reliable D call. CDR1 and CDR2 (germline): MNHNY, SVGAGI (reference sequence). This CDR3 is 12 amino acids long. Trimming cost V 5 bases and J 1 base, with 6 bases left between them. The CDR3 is CASSPSSYEQYF. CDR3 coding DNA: TGTGCCAGCAGTCCAAGTTCCTACGAGCAGTACTTC.

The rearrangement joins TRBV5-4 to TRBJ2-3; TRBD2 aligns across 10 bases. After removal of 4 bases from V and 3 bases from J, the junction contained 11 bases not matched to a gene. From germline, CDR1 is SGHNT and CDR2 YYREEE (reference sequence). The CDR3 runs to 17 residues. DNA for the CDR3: TGTGCCAGCAGCCCGCCGGGAAGCGGGAGGGAGACAGATACGCAGTATTTT. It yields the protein CASSPPGSGRETDTQYF.

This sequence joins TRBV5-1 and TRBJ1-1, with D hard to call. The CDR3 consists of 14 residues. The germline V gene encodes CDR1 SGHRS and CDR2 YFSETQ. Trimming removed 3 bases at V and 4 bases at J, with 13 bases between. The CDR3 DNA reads TGCGCCAGCAGCTCCTCCGGACGGGGCACTGAAGCTTTCTTT. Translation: CASSSSGRGTEAFF.